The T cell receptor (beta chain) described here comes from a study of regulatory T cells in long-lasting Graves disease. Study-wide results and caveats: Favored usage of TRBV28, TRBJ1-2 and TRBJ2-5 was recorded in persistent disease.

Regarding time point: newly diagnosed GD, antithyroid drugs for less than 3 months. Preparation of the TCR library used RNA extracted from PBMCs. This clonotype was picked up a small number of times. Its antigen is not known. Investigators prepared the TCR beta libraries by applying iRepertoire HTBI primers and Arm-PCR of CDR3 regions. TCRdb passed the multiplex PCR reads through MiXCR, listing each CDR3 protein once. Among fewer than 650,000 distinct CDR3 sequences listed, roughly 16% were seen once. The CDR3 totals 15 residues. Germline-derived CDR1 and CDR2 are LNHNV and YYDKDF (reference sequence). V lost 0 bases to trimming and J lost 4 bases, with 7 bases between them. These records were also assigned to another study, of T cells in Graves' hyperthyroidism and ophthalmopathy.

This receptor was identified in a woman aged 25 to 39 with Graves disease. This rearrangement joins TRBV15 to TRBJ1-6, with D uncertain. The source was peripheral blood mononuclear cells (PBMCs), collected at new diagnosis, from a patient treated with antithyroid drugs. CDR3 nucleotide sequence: TGTGCCACCAGCAGAGATAAAGTGTATAATTCACCCCTCCACTTT. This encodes CATSRDKVYNSPLHF. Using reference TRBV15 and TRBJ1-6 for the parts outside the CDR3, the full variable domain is DAMVIQNPRYQVTQFGKPVTLSCSQTLNHNVMYWYQQKSSQAPKLLFHYYDKDFNNEADTPDNFQSRRPNTSFCFLDIRSPGLGDTAMYLCATSRDKVYNSPLHFGNGTRLTVT.